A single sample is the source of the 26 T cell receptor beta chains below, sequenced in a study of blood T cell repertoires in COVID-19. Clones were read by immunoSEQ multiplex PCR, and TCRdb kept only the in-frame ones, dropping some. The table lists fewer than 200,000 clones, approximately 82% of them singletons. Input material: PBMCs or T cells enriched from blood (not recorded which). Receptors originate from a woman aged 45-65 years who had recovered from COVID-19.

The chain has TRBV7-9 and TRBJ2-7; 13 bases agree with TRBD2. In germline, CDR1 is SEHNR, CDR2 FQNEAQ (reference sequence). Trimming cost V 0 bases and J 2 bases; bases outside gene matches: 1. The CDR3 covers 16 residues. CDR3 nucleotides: TGTGCCAGCAGCTTAGCGGGGACTAGCGGGGCCTACGAGCAGTACTTC. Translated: CASSLAGTSGAYEQYF.

Written as DNA, the CDR3 is TGTGCCACCAGTGATTCACCTGGGCGTCCTCAAGAGACCCAGTACTTC. Its translation is CATSDSPGRPQETQYF. The chain joins TRBV24-1 to TRBJ2-5; D is unresolved. Germline V gives CDR1 KGHDR, CDR2 SFDVKD. V dropped 2 bases and J dropped 2 bases, with 14 bases sitting between them. The CDR3 contains 16 residues.

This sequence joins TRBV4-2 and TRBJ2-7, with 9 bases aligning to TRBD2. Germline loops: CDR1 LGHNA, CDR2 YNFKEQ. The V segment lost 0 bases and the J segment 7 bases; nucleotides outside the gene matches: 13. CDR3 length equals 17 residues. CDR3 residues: CASSQDAAGGPSGEQYF. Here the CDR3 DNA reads TGTGCCAGCAGCCAAGACGCGGCGGGAGGGCCGTCGGGAGAGCAGTACTTC.

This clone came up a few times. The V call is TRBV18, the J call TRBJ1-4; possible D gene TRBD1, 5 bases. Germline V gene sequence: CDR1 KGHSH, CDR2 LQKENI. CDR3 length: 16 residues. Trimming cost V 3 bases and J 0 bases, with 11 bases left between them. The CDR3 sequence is CASSPRADATNEKLFF. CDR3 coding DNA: TGTGCCAGCTCACCCAGGGCTGACGCAACTAATGAAAAACTGTTTTTT. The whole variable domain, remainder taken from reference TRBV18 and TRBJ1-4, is NAGVMQNPRHLVRRRGQEARLRCSPMKGHSHVYWYRQLPEEGLKFMVYLQKENIIDESGMPKERFSAEFPKEGPSILRIQQVVRGDSAAYFCASSPRADATNEKLFFGSGTQLSVL.

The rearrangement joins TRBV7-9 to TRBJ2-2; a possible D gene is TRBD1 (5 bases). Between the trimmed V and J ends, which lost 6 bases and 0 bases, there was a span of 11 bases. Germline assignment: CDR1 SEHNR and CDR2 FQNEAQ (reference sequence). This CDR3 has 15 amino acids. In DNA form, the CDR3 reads TGTGCCAGCAGTTCAGGGATAGCGAACACCGGGGAGCTGTTTTTT. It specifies CASSSGIANTGELFF. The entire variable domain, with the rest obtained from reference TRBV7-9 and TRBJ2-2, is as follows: DTGVSQNPRHKITKRGQNVTFRCDPISEHNRLYWYRQTLGQGPEFLTYFQNEAQLEKSRLLSDRFSAERPKGSFSTLEIQRTEQGDSAMYLCASSSGIANTGELFFGEGSRLTVL.

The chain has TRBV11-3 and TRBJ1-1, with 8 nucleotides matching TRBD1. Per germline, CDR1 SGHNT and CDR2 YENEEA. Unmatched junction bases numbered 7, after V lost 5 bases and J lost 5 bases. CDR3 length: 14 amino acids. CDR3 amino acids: CASSRTGLGTEAFF. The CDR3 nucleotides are TGTGCCAGCAGCCGGACAGGGTTGGGAACTGAAGCTTTCTTT.

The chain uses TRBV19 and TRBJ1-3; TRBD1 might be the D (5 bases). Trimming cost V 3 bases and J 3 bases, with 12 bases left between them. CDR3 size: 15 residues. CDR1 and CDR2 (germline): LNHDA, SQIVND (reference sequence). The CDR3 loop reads CASSMPEGVGNTIYF. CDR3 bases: TGTGCCAGTAGTATGCCGGAAGGGGTTGGAAACACCATATATTTT.

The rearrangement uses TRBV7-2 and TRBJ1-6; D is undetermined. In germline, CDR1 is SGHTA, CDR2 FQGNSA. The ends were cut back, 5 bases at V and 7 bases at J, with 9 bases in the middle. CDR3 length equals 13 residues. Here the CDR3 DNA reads TGTGCCAGCAGCACCCGGGAAAATTCACCCCTCCACTTT. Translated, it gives CASSTRENSPLHF.

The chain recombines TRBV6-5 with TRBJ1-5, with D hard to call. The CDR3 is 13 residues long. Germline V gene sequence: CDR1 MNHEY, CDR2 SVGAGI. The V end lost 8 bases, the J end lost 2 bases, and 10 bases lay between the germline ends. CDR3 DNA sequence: TGTGCCAGCGCAGGATCCCGCAATCAGCCCCAGCATTTT. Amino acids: CASAGSRNQPQHF.

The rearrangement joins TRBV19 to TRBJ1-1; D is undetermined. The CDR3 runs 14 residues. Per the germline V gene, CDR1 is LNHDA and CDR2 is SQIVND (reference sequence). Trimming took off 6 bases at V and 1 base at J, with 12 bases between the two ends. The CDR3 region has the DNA TGTGCCAGTAGGCGGTCCGCCGGGAACACTGAAGCTTTCTTT. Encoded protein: CASRRSAGNTEAFF.

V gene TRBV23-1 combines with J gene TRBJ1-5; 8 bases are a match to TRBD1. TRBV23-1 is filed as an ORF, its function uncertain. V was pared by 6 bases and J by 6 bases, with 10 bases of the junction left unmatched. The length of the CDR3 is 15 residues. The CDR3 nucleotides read TGCGCCAGCAGAGCGGACAGGGTTAAAATTCAGCCCCAGCATTTT. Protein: CASRADRVKIQPQHF.

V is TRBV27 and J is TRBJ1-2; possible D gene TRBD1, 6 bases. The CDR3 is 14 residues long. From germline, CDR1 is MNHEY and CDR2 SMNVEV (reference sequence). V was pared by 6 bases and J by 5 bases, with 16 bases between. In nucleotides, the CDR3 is TGTGCCAGCAGGGCTACAGGGAAGGCTTATGGCTACACCTTC. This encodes CASRATGKAYGYTF.

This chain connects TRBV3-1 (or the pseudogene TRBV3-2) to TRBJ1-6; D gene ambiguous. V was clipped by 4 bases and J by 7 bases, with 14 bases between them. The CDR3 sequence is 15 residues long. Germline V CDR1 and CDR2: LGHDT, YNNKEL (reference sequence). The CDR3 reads CASSLATGGNSPLHF. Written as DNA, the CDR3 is TGTGCCAGCAGCCTCGCCACGGGCGGGAATTCACCCCTCCACTTT.

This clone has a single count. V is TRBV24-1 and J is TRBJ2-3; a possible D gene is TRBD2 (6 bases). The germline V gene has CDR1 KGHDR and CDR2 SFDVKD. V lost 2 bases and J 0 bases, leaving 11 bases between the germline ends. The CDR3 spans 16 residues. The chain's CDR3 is CATSDWGGVSTDTQYF. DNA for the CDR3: TGTGCCACCAGTGATTGGGGCGGGGTAAGCACAGATACGCAGTATTTT.

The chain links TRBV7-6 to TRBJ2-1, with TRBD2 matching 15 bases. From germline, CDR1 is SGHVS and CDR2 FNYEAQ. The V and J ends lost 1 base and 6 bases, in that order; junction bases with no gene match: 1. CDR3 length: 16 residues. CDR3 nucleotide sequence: TGTGCCAGCAGCTTAGTGGGACTAGCGGGAGGCAATGAGCAGTTCTTC. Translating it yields CASSLVGLAGGNEQFF.

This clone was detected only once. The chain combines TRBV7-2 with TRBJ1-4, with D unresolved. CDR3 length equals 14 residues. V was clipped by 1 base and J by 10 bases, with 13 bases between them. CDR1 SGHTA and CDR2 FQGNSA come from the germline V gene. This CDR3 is CASSLGVTAGKLFF. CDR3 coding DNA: TGTGCCAGCAGCTTAGGAGTGACGGCGGGAAAACTGTTTTTT.

This CDR3 reads CASSEAGLADYEQYF. DNA for the CDR3: TGTGCCAGCAGTGAAGCGGGACTAGCGGACTACGAGCAGTACTTC. The V and J genes are TRBV2 and TRBJ2-7; 11 bases fit TRBD2. Germline values: CDR1 SNHLY, CDR2 FYNNEI. CDR3 length: 15 amino acids. J gave up 3 bases and V 0 bases, and 1 base lay outside the gene matches.

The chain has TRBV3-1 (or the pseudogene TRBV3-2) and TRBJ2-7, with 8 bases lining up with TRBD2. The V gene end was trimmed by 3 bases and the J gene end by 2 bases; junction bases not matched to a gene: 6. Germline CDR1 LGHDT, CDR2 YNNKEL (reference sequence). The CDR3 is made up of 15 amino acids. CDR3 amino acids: CASSQSSGYAYEQYF. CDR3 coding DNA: TGTGCCAGCAGCCAGTCTAGCGGGTATGCCTACGAGCAGTACTTC.

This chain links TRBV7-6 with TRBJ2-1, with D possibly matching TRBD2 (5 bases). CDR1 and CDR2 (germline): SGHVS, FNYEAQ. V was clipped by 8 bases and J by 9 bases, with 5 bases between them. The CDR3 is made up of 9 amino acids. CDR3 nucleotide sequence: TGTGCCAGCGGGAGTGAGCAGTTCTTC. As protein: CASGSEQFF.

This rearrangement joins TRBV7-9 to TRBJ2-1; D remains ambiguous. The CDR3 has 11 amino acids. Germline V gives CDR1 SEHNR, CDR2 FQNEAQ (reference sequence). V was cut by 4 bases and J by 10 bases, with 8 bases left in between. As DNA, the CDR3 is TGTGCCAGCAGCTACACATGGGAGCAGTTCTTC. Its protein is CASSYTWEQFF.

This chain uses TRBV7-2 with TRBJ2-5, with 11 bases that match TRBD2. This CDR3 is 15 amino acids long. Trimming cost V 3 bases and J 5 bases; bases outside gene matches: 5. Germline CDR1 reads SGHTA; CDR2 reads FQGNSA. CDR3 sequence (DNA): TGTGCCAGCAGCTTTCTAGCGGGAGGTTTTGAGACCCAGTACTTC. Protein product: CASSFLAGGFETQYF.

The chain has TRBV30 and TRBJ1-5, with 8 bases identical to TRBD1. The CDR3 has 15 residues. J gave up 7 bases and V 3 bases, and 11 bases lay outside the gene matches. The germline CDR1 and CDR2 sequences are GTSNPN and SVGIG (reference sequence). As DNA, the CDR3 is TGTGCCTGGAGCCGACAGGGGCGCACGGCGCAGCCCCAGCATTTT. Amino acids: CAWSRQGRTAQPQHF.

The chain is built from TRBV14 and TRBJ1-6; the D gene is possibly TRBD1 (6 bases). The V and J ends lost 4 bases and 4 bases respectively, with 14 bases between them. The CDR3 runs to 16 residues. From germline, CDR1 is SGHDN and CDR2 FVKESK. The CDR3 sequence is CASSPGHGRYNSPLHF. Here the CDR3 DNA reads TGTGCCAGCAGCCCGGGACACGGGCGTTATAATTCACCCCTCCACTTT. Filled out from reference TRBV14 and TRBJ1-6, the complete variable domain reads EAGVTQFPSHSVIEKGQTVTLRCDPISGHDNLYWYRRVMGKEIKFLLHFVKESKQDESGMPNNRFLAERTGGTYSTLKVQPAELEDSGVYFCASSPGHGRYNSPLHFGNGTRLTVT.

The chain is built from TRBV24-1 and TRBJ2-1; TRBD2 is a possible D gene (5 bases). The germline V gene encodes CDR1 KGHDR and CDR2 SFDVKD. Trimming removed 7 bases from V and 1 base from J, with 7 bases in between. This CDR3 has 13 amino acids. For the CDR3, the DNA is TGTGCCACCAGGGACTCATCCTACAATGAGCAGTTCTTC. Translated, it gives CATRDSSYNEQFF.

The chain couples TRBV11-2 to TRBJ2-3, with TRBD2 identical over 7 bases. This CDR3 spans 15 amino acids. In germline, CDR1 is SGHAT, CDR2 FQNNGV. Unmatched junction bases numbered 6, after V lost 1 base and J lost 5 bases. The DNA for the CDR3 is TGTGCCAGCAGCTTAGGGGGAGGGCGGGGAGATACGCAGTATTTT. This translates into CASSLGGGRGDTQYF.

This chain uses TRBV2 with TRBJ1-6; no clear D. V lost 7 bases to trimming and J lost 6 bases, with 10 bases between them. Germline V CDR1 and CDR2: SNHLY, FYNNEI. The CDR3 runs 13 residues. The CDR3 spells CASTRVPNSPLHF. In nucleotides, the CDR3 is TGTGCCAGCACGAGGGTCCCTAATTCACCCCTCCACTTT. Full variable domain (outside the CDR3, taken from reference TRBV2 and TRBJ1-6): EPEVTQTPSHQVTQMGQEVILRCVPISNHLYFYWYRQILGQKVEFLVSFYNNEISEKSEIFDDQFSVERPDGSNFTLKIRSTKLEDSAMYFCASTRVPNSPLHFGNGTRLTVT.